These 18 T cell receptor beta chains were all obtained from the same sample, sequenced in a study of T cell changes during pregnancy in multiple sclerosis (dated by TCRdb to the late 2010s). The library was prepared using the immunoSEQ multiplex PCR assay. TCRdb obtained this table from immuneACCESS and retained in-frame rearrangements with V and J assigned. These tables miss some clones; where compared with another copy, unresolved V genes account for less than half of the shortfall, and the remainder is unexplained. The sample table records more than 80,000 clones; roughly 92% of these occur just once. The top ten constitute roughly 1.5% of the sample. This specimen was peripheral blood, taken after pregnancy. These receptors were obtained from a female donor with multiple sclerosis, enrolled in a pregnancy study.

The rearrangement uses TRBV5-1 and TRBJ2-1; possibly TRBD1 for D (5 bases). Germline V lookup: CDR1 SGHRS, CDR2 YFSETQ. The CDR3 contains 13 residues. Trimming pared 0 bases from V and 9 bases from J, leaving 10 bases between. The CDR3 DNA is TGCGCCAGCAGCTTGGCACAGGTATCTGAGCAGTTCTTC. Translation: CASSLAQVSEQFF. The whole variable domain, remainder taken from reference TRBV5-1 and TRBJ2-1, is KAGVTQTPRYLIKTRGQQVTLSCSPISGHRSVSWYQQTPGQGLQFLFEYFSETQRNKGNFPGRFSGRQFSNSRSEMNVSTLELGDSALYLCASSLAQVSEQFFGPGTRLTVL.

CDR3: CASSQDLAGEETHEQFF. The CDR3, as DNA: TGTGCCAGCAGCCAAGATCTAGCGGGAGAGGAGACGCATGAGCAGTTCTTC. V gene TRBV4-2 combines with J gene TRBJ2-1; TRBD2 agrees at 10 bases. Germline loops: CDR1 LGHNA, CDR2 YNFKEQ. CDR3 length: 17 residues. V lost 0 bases, J lost 8 bases, and 10 bases stayed unmatched.

Here the CDR3 reads CASSPQRAKQETQYF. DNA of the CDR3: TGTGCCAGCAGTCCCCAGCGGGCCAAACAAGAGACCCAGTACTTC. The chain joins TRBV27 to TRBJ2-5, with a weak D call TRBD2 (6 bases). This CDR3 spans 15 amino acids. Germline V gives CDR1 MNHEY, CDR2 SMNVEV (reference sequence). V was shortened by 5 bases and J by 2 bases, with 15 bases between the two germline ends.

The chain joins TRBV15 to TRBJ2-3; 16 nucleotides match TRBD2. Germline CDR1 LNHNV, CDR2 YYDKDF (reference sequence). The CDR3 is made up of 18 amino acids. V gave up 0 bases and J gave up 4 bases; unmatched junction bases: 4. DNA for the CDR3: TGTGCCACCAGCAGAGACCCGGGACTAGCGGGAGGGCCAGATACGCAGTATTTT. Encoded protein: CATSRDPGLAGGPDTQYF.

The chain recombines TRBV11-2 with TRBJ1-3; no firm D call. Trimming stripped 1 base from V and 0 bases from J, with 10 bases between. In germline, CDR1 is SGHAT, CDR2 FQNNGV. This CDR3 comprises 16 residues. Here the CDR3 reads CASSLGRVGSGNTIYF. DNA of the CDR3: TGTGCCAGCAGCTTAGGCCGCGTCGGCTCTGGAAACACCATATATTTT.

The rearrangement links TRBV5-1 to TRBJ2-1; D is ambiguous. Germline-derived CDR1 and CDR2 are SGHRS and YFSETQ. This CDR3 spans 15 amino acids. Trimming took 3 bases from V and 3 from J, leaving 13 bases between them. The CDR3 reads CASSSLESGYNEQFF. The CDR3 DNA sequence: TGCGCCAGCAGCTCCCTAGAATCTGGCTACAATGAGCAGTTCTTC.

This sequence joins TRBV10-3 and TRBJ2-1; 8 bases are a match to TRBD2. Germline V CDR1 and CDR2: ENHRY, SYGVKD. The V segment lost 5 bases and the J segment 7 bases; nucleotides outside the gene matches: 7. CDR3 length equals 14 residues. CDR3 in DNA: TGTGCCATCAGTTCCGGGGGGGCCGGGAATGAGCAGTTCTTC. Translated, it gives CAISSGGAGNEQFF.

The V and J genes are TRBV4-2 and TRBJ1-1; no firm D call. Trimming pared 1 base from V and 7 bases from J, leaving 13 bases between. Germline assignment: CDR1 LGHNA and CDR2 YNFKEQ. This CDR3 contains 14 residues. CDR3 protein: CASSQAFLTNEAFF. CDR3 nucleotides: TGTGCCAGCAGCCAAGCATTTCTAACTAATGAAGCTTTCTTT.

V gene TRBV7-7 combines with J gene TRBJ2-5; D gene uncertain. CDR3 length: 13 amino acids. V was clipped by 2 bases and J by 3 bases, with 7 bases between them. The germline gives CDR1 SSHAT, CDR2 FNYEAQ (reference sequence). CDR3 bases: TGTGCCAGCAGCTTACGCGGTAAAGAGACCCAGTACTTC. It is translated as CASSLRGKETQYF.

The chain combines TRBV9 with TRBJ2-2, with 7 bases lining up with TRBD1. Germline V gene data show CDR1 as SGDLS and CDR2 as YYNGEE. With V trimmed by 1 base and J by 4 bases, 7 bases remained unmatched. The CDR3 totals 16 residues. CDR3 in amino acids: CASSVSIGQATGELFF. CDR3 DNA: TGTGCCAGCAGCGTATCAATCGGACAGGCCACCGGGGAGCTGTTTTTT.

The chain carries TRBV4-2 and TRBJ2-4; 11 nucleotides agree with TRBD2. This CDR3 spans 20 amino acids. Trimming took 1 base from V and 3 from J; bases not matched to a gene: 14. Germline V gives CDR1 LGHNA, CDR2 YNFKEQ. The CDR3 DNA reads as TGTGCCAGCAGCCAAGTGGGCGTGGGACTAGCGGAGCCGGGCAAAAACATTCAGTACTTC. Encoded protein: CASSQVGVGLAEPGKNIQYF.

The rearrangement uses TRBV4-1 and TRBJ1-6; D is ambiguous. Deletions cut 4 bases from V and 9 bases from J, with 16 bases between. The germline V gene encodes CDR1 MGHRA and CDR2 YSYEKL. This CDR3 is built from 15 residues. The CDR3 loop reads CASSRLRGLGSPLHF. CDR3 coding DNA: TGCGCCAGCAGCCGCCTACGGGGTTTGGGTTCACCCCTCCACTTT.

CDR3 sequence (DNA): TGTGCCTGGAAGTCAGGGCAGAATGAAAAACTGTTTTTT. It translates to CAWKSGQNEKLFF. The V gene is TRBV30, the J gene TRBJ1-4; the D gene is possibly TRBD1 (5 bases). The CDR3 is 13 amino acids. Germline V CDR1 and CDR2: GTSNPN, SVGIG (reference sequence). Trimming removed 4 bases from V and 5 bases from J, with 11 bases in between.

Only one count was recorded for this clone. The chain employs TRBV27 and TRBJ2-7, with D maybe TRBD2 (7 bases). Germline V gene lookup returns CDR1 MNHEY and CDR2 SMNVEV (reference sequence). CDR3 length equals 13 residues. Between the trimmed V and J ends, which lost 5 bases and 7 bases, there was a span of 15 bases. The CDR3 loop reads CASSQAGAGEQYF. Written as DNA, the CDR3 is TGTGCCAGCAGTCAGGCGGGGGCGGGTGAGCAGTACTTC.

The chain uses TRBV7-9 and TRBJ2-7, with a weak D call TRBD2 (6 bases). Trimming removed 2 bases at V and 8 bases at J, with 19 bases between. This CDR3 spans 15 amino acids. CDR1 is SEHNR, CDR2 FQNEAQ, per germline (reference sequence). The CDR3 bases are TGTGCCAGCAGCTTAACGGGAGTACGTGAGGGTCAGCAGTACTTC. It yields the protein CASSLTGVREGQQYF.

The gene calls are TRBV9 and TRBJ1-2, with a possible D match to TRBD1 (5 bases). Germline CDR1 and CDR2: SGDLS and YYNGEE. Trimming took off 6 bases at V and 8 bases at J, with 14 bases between the two ends. This CDR3 comprises 12 residues. In DNA form, the CDR3 reads TGTGCCAGCACCGGACGGGGGGGAGGCTACACCTTC. This encodes CASTGRGGGYTF.

The chain joins TRBV28 to TRBJ2-3; TRBD1 matches at 11 bases. The V and J ends lost 9 bases and 4 bases, in that order; junction bases with no gene match: 3. Germline lookup yields CDR1 MDHEN and CDR2 SYDVKM. This CDR3 is 13 amino acids long. CDR3 in amino acids: CASGTGGADTQYF. The CDR3 region has the DNA TGTGCCAGTGGGACAGGGGGGGCAGATACGCAGTATTTT.

The V gene is TRBV5-4, the J gene TRBJ2-2; TRBD1 is a possible D gene (6 bases). Trimming left V 1 base short and J 1 base short, with 11 bases between. The germline V gene encodes CDR1 SGHNT and CDR2 YYREEE (reference sequence). The CDR3 contains 16 residues. The CDR3 nucleotides are TGTGCCAGCAGCTTGCAACAGGGAAGGAACACCGGGGAGCTGTTTTTT. Translation: CASSLQQGRNTGELFF.